This T cell receptor beta chain was captured in a study of Ad26.COV2.S vaccination and SARS-CoV-2 variants. Some clones are missing from TCRdb's copy, which holds only in-frame ones; the method was immunoSEQ multiplex PCR. The sample records fewer than 500,000 clones, about 88% being singletons. The V end was cut by 3 bases, the J end by 1 base, with 14 bases between. Germline values: CDR1 LNHDA, CDR2 SQIVND (reference sequence). The CDR3 totals 16 residues. The treatment is: roughly 20 received Ad26.COV2.S at low or high dose, single or two shots; 5 received placebo; per-sample allocation not given. Specimens were obtained on day 63 following the first vaccine or placebo injection.

This chain uses TRBV19 with TRBJ2-3; D may be TRBD1 or TRBD2 (5 bases each). The input for sequencing was peripheral blood, taken in a trial of Ad26.COV2.S vaccine versus placebo. This receptor was obtained from a person between 18 and 65 years old who received the Ad26.COV2.S COVID-19 vaccine or a placebo. In DNA form, the CDR3 reads TGTGCCAGTAGTATTTCAGCGGTGGGGCGCACAGATACGCAGTATTTT. Translated: CASSISAVGRTDTQYF.